This T cell receptor beta chain was observed in a study of CD8+ T cells in alopecia areata. Study-wide results and caveats: Because of a solitary nonresponder, the connection of baseline CD8+ expansion to response stays uncertain. Clonality exceeded that of normal scalp in lesional scalp, most notably in alopecia totalis/universalis. Patients shared TCRs less clearly than mice did, possibly owing to HLA.

As to this clone: Its antigen is still unknown.

The CDR3 sequence is 13 residues long. Between the trimmed V and J ends, which lost 3 bases and 3 bases, there was a span of 11 bases. In germline, CDR1 is SQVTM, CDR2 ANQGSEA. Treatment given: oral pan-JAK inhibitor, 5-10 mg twice daily. Alopecia areata patients gave lesional scalp punch biopsies and peripheral blood samples. Reverse transcription of extracted RNA yielded cDNA, which provided the sequencing template. TCRdb keeps only in-frame clones here, not all; method: immunoSEQ multiplex PCR. The sample records about 120,000 clones, about 50% being singletons. The sequence was collected from a human donor with alopecia areata. The sample consisted of CD4+ T cells sorted from blood, taken at week 4, from a patient treated with tofacitinib. The rearrangement joins TRBV29-1 to TRBJ1-2; D is possibly TRBD1 (5 bases). The CDR3 DNA reads TGCAGCGTTGATAGGGGAGGGGACTATGGCTACACCTTC. This gives the protein CSVDRGGDYGYTF.